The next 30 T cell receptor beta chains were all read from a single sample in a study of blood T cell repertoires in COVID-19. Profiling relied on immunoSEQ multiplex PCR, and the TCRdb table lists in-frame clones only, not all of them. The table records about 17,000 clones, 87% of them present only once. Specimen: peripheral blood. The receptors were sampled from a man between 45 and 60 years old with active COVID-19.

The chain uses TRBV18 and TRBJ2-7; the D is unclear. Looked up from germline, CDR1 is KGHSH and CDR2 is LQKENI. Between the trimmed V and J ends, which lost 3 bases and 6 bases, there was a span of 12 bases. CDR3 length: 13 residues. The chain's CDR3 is CASSPGPLLEQYF. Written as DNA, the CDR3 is TGTGCCAGCTCACCCGGTCCCCTCCTCGAGCAGTACTTC.

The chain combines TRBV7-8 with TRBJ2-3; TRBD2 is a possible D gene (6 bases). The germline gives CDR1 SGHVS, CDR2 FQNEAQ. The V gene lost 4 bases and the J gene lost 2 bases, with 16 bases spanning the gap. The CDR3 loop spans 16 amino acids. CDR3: CASSYSAGEHTDTQYF. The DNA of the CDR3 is TGTGCCAGCAGCTACTCAGCGGGCGAACACACAGATACGCAGTATTTT.

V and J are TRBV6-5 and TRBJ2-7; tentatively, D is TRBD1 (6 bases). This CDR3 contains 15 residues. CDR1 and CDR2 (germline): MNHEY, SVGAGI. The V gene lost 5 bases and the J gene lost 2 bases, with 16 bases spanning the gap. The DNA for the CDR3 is TGTGCCAGCAGTCTCCAGGGGAGCAGGCCCTACGAGCAGTACTTC. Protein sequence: CASSLQGSRPYEQYF.

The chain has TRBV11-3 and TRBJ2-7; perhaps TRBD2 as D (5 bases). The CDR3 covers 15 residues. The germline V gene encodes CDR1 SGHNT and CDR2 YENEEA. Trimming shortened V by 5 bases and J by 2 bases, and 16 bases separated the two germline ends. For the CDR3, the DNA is TGTGCCAGCAGCCAACATCAGAGGGATGCCTACGAGCAGTACTTC. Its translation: CASSQHQRDAYEQYF.

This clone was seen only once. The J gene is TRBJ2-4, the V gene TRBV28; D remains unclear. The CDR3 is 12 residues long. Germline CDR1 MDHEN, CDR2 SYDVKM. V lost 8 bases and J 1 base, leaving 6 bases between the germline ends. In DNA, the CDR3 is TGTGCCAGCGCCGGGGCCAAAAACATTCAGTACTTC. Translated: CASAGAKNIQYF.

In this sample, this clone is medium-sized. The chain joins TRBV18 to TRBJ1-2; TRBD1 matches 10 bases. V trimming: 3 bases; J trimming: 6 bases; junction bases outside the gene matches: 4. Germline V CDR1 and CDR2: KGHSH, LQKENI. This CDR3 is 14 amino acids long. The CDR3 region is CASSPGQGLHGYTF. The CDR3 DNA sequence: TGTGCCAGCTCACCGGGACAGGGGCTTCATGGCTACACCTTC. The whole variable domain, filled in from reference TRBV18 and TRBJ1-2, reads NAGVMQNPRHLVRRRGQEARLRCSPMKGHSHVYWYRQLPEEGLKFMVYLQKENIIDESGMPKERFSAEFPKEGPSILRIQQVVRGDSAAYFCASSPGQGLHGYTFGSGTRLTVV.

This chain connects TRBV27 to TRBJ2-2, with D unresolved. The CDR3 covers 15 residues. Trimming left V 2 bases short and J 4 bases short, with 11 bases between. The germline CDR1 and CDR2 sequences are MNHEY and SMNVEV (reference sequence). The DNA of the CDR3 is TGTGCCAGCAGTTTAGCACCGAGTAGCACCGGGGAGCTGTTTTTT. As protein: CASSLAPSSTGELFF.

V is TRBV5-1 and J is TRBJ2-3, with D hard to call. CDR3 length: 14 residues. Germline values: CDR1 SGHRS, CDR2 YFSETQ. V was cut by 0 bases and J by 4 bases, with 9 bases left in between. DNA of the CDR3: TGCGCCAGCAGCTTGGGTGGCAGTTCAGATACGCAGTATTTT. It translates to CASSLGGSSDTQYF. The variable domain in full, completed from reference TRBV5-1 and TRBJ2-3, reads KAGVTQTPRYLIKTRGQQVTLSCSPISGHRSVSWYQQTPGQGLQFLFEYFSETQRNKGNFPGRFSGRQFSNSRSEMNVSTLELGDSALYLCASSLGGSSDTQYFGPGTRLTVL.

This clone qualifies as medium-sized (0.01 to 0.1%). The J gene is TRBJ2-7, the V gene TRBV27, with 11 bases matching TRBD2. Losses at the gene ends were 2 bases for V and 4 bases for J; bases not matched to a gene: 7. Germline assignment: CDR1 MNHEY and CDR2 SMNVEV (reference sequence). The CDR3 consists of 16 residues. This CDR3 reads CASSLRVAGGVYEQYF. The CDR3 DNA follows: TGTGCCAGCAGTTTAAGGGTAGCGGGAGGGGTGTACGAGCAGTACTTC.

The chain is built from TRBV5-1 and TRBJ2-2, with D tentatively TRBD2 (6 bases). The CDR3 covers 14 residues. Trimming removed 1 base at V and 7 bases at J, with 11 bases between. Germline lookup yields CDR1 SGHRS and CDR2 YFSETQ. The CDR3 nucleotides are TGCGCCAGCAGCTTGTCTCGGGGAGGCGGGGAGCTGTTTTTT. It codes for CASSLSRGGGELFF.

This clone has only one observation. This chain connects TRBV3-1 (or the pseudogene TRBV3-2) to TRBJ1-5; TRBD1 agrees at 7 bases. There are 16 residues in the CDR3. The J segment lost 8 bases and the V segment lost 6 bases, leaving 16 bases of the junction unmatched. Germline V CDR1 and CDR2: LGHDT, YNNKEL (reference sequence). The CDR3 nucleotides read TGTGCCAGCAGTCCGACCACTCCGACAGGGCGGAAGCCCCAGCATTTT. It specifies CASSPTTPTGRKPQHF.

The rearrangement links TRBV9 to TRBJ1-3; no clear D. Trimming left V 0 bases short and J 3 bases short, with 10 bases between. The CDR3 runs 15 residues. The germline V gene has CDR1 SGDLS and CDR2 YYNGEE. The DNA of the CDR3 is TGTGCCAGCAGCGTAGACTGGGGAGGTGGAAACACCATATATTTT. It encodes CASSVDWGGGNTIYF.

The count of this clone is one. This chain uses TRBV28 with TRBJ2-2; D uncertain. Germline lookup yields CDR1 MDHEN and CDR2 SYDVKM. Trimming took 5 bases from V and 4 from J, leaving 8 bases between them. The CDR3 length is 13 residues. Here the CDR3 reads CASSLPFTGELFF. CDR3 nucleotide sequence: TGTGCCAGCAGTCTTCCCTTCACCGGGGAGCTGTTTTTT. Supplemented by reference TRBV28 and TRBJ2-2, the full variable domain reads DVKVTQSSRYLVKRTGEKVFLECVQDMDHENMFWYRQDPGLGLRLIYFSYDVKMKEKGDIPEGYSVSREKKERFSLILESASTNQTSMYLCASSLPFTGELFFGEGSRLTVL.

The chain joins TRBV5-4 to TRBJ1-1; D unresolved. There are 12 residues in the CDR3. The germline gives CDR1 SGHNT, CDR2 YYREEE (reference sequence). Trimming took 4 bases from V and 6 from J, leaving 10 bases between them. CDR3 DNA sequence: TGTGCCAGCAGCCTAGACGGGGCTGAAGCTTTCTTT. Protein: CASSLDGAEAFF.

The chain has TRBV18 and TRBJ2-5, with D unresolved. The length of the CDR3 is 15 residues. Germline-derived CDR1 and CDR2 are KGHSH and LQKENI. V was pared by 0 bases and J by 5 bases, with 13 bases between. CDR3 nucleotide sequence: TGTGCCAGCTCACCACCGCAGAAACGATTGGAGACCCAGTACTTC. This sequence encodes CASSPPQKRLETQYF.

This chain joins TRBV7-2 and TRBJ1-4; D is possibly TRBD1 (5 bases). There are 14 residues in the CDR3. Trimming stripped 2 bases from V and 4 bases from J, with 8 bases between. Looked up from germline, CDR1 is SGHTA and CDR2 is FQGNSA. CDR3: CASSLRGVNEKLFF. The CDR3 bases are TGTGCCAGCAGCTTAAGGGGTGTTAATGAAAAACTGTTTTTT. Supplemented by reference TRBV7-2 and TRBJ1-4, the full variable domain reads GAGVSQSPSNKVTEKGKDVELRCDPISGHTALYWYRQSLGQGLEFLIYFQGNSAPDKSGLPSDRFSAERTGGSVSTLTIQRTQQEDSAVYLCASSLRGVNEKLFFGSGTQLSVL.

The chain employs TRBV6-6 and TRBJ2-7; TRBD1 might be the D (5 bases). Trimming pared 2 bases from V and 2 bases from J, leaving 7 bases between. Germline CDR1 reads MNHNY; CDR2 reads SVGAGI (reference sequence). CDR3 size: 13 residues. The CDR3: CASSYARAYEQYF. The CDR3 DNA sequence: TGTGCCAGCAGTTACGCCAGGGCCTACGAGCAGTACTTC.

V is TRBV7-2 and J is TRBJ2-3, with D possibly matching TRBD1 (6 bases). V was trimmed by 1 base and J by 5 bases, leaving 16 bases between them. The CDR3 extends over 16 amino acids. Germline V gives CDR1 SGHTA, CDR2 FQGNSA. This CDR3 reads CASSLGGGIRVDTQYF. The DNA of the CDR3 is TGTGCCAGCAGCTTAGGAGGGGGAATCCGAGTAGATACGCAGTATTTT.

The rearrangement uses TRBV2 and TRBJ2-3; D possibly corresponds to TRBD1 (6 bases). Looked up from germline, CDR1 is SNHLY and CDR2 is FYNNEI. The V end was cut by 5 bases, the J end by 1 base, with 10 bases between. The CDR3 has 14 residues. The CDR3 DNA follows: TGTGCCAGCAGTATTAGACAGGGCACAGATACGCAGTATTTT. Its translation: CASSIRQGTDTQYF.

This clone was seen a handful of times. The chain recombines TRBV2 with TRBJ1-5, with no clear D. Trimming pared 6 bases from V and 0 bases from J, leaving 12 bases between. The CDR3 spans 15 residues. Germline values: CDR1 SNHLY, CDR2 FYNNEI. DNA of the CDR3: TGTGCCAGCAGGGAGGGATCTTATAGCAATCAGCCCCAGCATTTT. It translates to CASREGSYSNQPQHF.

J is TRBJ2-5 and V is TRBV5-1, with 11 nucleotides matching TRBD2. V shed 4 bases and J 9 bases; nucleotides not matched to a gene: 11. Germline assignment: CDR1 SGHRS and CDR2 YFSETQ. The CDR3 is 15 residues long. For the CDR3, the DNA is TGCGCCAGCAGCCAAGAACTAGCGGGAGTCGAGTCCCAGTACTTC. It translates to CASSQELAGVESQYF.

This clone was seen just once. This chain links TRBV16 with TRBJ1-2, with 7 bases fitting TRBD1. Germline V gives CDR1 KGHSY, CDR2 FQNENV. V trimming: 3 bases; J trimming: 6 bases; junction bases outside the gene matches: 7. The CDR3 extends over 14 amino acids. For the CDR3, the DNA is TGTGCCAGCAGCCAGCAAGTAACAGGGGATGGCTACACCTTC. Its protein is CASSQQVTGDGYTF.

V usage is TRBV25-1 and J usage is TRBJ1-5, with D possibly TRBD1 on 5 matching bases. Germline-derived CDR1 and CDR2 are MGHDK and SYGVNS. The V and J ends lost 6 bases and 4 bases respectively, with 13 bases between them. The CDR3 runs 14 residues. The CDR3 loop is CASSESGGNQPQHF. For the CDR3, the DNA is TGTGCCAGCAGCGAGTCGGGGGGGAATCAGCCCCAGCATTTT.

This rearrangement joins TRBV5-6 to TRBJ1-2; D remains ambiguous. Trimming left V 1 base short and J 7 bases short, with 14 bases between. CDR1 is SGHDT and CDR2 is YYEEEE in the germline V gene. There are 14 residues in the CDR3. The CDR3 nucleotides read TGTGCCAGCAGCTTGCTGAGGGCGTATAGTGGCTACACCTTC. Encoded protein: CASSLLRAYSGYTF.

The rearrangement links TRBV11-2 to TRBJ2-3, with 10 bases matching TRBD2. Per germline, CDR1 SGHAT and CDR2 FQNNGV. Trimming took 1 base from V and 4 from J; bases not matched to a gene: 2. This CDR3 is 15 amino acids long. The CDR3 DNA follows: TGTGCCAGCAGCTTAGGGACTAGCGGATCAGATACGCAGTATTTT. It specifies CASSLGTSGSDTQYF. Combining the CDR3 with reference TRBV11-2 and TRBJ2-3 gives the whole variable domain EAGVAQSPRYKIIEKRQSVAFWCNPISGHATLYWYQQILGQGPKLLIQFQNNGVVDDSQLPKDRFSAERLKGVDSTLKIQPAKLEDSAVYLCASSLGTSGSDTQYFGPGTRLTVL.

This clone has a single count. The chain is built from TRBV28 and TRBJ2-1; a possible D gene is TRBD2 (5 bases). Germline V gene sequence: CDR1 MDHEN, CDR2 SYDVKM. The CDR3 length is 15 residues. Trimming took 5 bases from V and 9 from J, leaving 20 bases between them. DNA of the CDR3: TGTGCCAGCAGTCAAGTTTCCGGGGTGGACTGTGAGCAGTTCTTC. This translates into CASSQVSGVDCEQFF.

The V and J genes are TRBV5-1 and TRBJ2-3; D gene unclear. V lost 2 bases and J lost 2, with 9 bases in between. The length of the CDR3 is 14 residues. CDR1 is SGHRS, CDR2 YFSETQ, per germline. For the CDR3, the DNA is TGCGCCAGCAGCTTCTTTGCGGCCACAGATACGCAGTATTTT. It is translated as CASSFFAATDTQYF. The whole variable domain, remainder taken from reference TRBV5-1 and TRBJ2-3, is KAGVTQTPRYLIKTRGQQVTLSCSPISGHRSVSWYQQTPGQGLQFLFEYFSETQRNKGNFPGRFSGRQFSNSRSEMNVSTLELGDSALYLCASSFFAATDTQYFGPGTRLTVL.

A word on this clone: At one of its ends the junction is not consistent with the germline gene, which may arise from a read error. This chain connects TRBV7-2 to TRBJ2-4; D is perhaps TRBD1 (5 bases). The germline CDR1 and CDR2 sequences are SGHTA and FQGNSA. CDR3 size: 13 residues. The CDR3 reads CASSVLKIGEKHF. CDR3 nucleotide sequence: TGTGCCAGCAGCGTCCTGAAGATAGGGGAAAAGCACTTC.

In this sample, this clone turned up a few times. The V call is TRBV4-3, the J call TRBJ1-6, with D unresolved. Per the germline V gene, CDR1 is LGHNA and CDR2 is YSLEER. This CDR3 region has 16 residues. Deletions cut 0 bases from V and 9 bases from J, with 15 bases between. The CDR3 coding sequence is TGCGCCAGCAGCCAAGAGCCCACTCCGTGGGCTTCACCCCTCCACTTT. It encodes CASSQEPTPWASPLHF.

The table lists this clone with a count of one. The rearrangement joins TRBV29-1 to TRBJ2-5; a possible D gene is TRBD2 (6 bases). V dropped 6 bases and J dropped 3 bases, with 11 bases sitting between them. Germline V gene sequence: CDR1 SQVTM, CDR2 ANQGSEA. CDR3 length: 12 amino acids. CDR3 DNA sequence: TGCAGCGTGGGGCGGGGAGAAGAGACCCAGTACTTC. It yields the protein CSVGRGEETQYF.